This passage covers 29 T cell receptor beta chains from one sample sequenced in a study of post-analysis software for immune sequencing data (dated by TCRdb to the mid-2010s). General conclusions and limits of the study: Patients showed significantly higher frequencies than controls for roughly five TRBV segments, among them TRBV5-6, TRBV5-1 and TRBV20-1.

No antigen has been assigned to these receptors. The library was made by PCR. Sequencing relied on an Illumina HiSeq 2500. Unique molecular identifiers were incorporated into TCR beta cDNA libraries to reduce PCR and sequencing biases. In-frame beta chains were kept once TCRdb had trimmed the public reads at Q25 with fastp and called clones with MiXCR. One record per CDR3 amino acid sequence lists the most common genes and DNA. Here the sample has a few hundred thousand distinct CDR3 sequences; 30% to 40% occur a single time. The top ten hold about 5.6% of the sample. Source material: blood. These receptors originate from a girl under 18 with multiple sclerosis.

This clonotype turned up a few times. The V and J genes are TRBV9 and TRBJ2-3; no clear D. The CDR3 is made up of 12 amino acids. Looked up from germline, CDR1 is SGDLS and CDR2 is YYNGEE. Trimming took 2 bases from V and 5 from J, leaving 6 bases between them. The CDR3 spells CASSVNRDTQYF. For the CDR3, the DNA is TGTGCCAGCAGCGTCAACAGAGATACGCAGTATTTT.

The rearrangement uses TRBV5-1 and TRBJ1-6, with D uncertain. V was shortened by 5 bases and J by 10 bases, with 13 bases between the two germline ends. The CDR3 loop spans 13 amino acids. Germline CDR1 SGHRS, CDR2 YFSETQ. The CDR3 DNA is TGCGCCAGCAGACTTGACGTCCGGTCACCCCTCCACTTT. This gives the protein CASRLDVRSPLHF.

The CDR3 DNA reads as TGCAGTGCCTCGGACCGAAGCTCCTACAATGAGCAGTTCTTC. Translation: CSASDRSSYNEQFF. The chain is built from TRBV20-1 and TRBJ2-1; D gene uncertain. CDR1 and CDR2 from the germline V gene are DFQATT and SNEGSKA (reference sequence). With 6 bases removed from V and 0 bases from J, the gap between germline ends came to 12 bases. The CDR3 sequence is 14 residues long.

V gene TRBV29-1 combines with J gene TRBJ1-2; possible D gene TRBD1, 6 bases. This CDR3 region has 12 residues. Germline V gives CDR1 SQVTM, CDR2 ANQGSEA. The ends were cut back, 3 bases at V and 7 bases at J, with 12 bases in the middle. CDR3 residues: CSVDSARGGYTF. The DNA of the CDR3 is TGCAGCGTTGACTCGGCCAGGGGTGGCTACACCTTC.

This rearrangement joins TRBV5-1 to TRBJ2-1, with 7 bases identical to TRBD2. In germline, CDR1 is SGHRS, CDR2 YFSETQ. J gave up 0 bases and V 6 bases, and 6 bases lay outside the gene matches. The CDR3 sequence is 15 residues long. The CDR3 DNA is TGCGCCAGCACGGGGCGGGGGAGCTCCTACAATGAGCAGTTCTTC. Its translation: CASTGRGSSYNEQFF. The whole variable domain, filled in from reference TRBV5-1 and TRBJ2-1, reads KAGVTQTPRYLIKTRGQQVTLSCSPISGHRSVSWYQQTPGQGLQFLFEYFSETQRNKGNFPGRFSGRQFSNSRSEMNVSTLELGDSALYLCASTGRGSSYNEQFFGPGTRLTVL.

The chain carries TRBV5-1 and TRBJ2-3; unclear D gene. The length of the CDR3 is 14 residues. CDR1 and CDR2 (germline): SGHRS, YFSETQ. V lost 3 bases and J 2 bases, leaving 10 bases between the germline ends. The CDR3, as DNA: TGCGCCAGCAGCTCCACGGACCCCACAGATACGCAGTATTTT. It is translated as CASSSTDPTDTQYF.

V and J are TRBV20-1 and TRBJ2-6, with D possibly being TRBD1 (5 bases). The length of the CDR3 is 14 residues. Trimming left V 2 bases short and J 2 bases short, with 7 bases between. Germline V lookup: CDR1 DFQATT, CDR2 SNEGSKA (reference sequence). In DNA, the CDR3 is TGCAGTGCTAGATTCAGGGCTGGGGCCAACGTCCTGACTTTC. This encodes CSARFRAGANVLTF.

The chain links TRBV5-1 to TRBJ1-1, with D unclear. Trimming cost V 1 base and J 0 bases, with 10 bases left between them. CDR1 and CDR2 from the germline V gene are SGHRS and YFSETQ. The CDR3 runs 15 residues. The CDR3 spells CASSLPTQLNTEAFF. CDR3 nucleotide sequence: TGCGCCAGCAGCTTGCCGACCCAGCTGAACACTGAAGCTTTCTTT.

CDR3 nucleotides: TGTGCCAGCAGCTCAGACAGGGTTAAAGCTAATTCACCCCTCCACTTT. Its translation is CASSSDRVKANSPLHF. V and J are TRBV7-2 and TRBJ1-6; 7 positions match TRBD1. The trim removed 4 bases at V and 6 bases at J, leaving 9 bases unmatched. The germline CDR1 and CDR2 sequences are SGHTA and FQGNSA. The CDR3 has 16 amino acids.

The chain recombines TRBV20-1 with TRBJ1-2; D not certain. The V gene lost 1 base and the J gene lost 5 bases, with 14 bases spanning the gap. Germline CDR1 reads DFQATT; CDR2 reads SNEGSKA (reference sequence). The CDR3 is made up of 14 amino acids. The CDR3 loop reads CSARGWGEGYGYTF. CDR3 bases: TGCAGTGCTAGAGGTTGGGGAGAAGGGTATGGCTACACCTTC.

The CDR3 nucleotides read TGTGCCAGCAGTCACCTGCGGCACGAGACCCAGTACTTC. Translating it yields CASSHLRHETQYF. This chain connects TRBV12-3 or TRBV12-4 to TRBJ2-5, with D hard to call. V lost 5 bases and J lost 5, with 12 bases in between. This CDR3 comprises 13 residues.

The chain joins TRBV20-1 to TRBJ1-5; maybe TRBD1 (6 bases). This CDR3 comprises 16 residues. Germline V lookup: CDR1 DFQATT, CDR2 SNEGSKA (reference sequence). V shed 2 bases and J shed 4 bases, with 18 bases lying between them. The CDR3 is CSARMQGPLINQPQHF. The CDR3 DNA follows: TGCAGTGCTAGAATGCAGGGGCCCCTGATAAATCAGCCCCAGCATTTT.

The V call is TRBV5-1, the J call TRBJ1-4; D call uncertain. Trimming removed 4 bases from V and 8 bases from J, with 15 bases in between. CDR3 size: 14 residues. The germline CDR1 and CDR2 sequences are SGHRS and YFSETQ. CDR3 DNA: TGCGCCAGCAGCCAGGACGGCGAACCCGAAAAACTGTTTTTT. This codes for CASSQDGEPEKLFF.

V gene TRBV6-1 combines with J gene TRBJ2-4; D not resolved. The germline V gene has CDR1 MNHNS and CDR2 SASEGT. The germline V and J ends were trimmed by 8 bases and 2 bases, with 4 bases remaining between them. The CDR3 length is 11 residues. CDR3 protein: CASESKNIQYF. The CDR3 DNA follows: TGTGCCAGCGAATCCAAAAACATTCAGTACTTC.

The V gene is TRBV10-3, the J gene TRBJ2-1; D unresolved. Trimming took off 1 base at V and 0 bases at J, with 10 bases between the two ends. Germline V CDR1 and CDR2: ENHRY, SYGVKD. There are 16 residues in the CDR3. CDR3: CAISEYGSASYNEQFF. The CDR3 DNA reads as TGTGCCATCAGTGAGTATGGAAGCGCCTCCTACAATGAGCAGTTCTTC.

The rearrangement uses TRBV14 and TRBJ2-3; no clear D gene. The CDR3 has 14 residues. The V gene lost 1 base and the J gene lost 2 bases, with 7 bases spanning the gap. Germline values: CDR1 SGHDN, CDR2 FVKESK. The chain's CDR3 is CASSQGYFTDTQYF. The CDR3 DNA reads TGTGCCAGCAGCCAAGGTTACTTCACAGATACGCAGTATTTT.

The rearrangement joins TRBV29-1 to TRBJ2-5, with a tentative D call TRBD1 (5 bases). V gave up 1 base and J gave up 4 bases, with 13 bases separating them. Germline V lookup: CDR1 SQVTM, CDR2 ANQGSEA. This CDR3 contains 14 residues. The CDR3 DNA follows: TGCAGCGTTGAAGCCCCCGGAAGGGGAGAGACCCAGTACTTC. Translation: CSVEAPGRGETQYF.

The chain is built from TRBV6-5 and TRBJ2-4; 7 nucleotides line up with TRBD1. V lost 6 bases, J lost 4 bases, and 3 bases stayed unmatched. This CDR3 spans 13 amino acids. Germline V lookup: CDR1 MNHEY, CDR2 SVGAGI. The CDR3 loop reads CASSRDRKNIQYF. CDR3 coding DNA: TGTGCCAGCAGCAGGGACAGAAAAAACATTCAGTACTTC.

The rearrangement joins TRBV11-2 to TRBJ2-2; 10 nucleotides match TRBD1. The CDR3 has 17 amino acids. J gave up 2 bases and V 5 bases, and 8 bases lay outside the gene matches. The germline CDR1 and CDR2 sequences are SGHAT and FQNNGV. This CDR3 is CASSHGTGAINTGELFF. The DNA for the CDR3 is TGTGCCAGCAGCCACGGGACAGGGGCCATTAACACCGGGGAGCTGTTTTTT.

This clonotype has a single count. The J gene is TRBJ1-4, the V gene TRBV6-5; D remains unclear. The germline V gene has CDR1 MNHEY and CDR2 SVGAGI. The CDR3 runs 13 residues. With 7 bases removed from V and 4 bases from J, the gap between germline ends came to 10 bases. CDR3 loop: CASKRTGNEKLFF. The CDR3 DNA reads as TGTGCCAGCAAGAGAACGGGTAATGAAAAACTGTTTTTT.

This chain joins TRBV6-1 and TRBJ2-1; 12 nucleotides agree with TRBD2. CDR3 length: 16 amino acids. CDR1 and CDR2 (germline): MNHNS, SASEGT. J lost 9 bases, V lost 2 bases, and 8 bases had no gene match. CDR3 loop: CASSEYRLAGVGEQFF. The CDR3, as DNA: TGTGCCAGCAGTGAATACCGACTAGCGGGGGTCGGTGAGCAGTTCTTC.

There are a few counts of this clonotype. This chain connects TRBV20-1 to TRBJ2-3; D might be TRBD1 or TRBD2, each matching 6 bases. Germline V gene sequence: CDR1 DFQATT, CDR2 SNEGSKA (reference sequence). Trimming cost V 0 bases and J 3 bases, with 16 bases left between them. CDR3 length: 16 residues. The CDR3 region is CSARDLGGGGTDTQYF. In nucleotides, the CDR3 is TGCAGTGCTAGAGATCTTGGAGGGGGTGGAACAGATACGCAGTATTTT.

CDR3 residues: CASSPPSPNNEQFF. As DNA, the CDR3 is TGTGCCAGCTCACCACCGTCGCCGAACAATGAGCAGTTCTTC. The V gene is TRBV18, the J gene TRBJ2-1, with D unresolved. The CDR3 runs to 14 residues. Germline V CDR1 and CDR2: KGHSH, LQKENI. The germline V and J ends were trimmed by 0 bases and 5 bases, with 8 bases remaining between them.

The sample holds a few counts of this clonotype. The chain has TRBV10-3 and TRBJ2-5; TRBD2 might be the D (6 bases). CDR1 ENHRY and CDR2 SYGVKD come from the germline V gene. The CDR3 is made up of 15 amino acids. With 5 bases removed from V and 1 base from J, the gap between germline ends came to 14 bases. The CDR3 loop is CAISHSGTAQETQYF. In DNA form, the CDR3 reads TGTGCCATCAGTCACTCCGGGACTGCCCAAGAGACCCAGTACTTC.

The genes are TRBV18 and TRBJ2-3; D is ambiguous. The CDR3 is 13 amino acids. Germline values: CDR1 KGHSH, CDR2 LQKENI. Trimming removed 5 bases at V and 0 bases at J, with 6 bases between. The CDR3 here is CASSTQSTDTQYF. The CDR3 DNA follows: TGTGCCAGCTCAACCCAAAGCACAGATACGCAGTATTTT.

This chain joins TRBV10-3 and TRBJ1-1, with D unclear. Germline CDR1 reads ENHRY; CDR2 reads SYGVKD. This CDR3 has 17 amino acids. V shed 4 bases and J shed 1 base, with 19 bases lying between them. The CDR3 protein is CAISARAPGMQNTEAFF. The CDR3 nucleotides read TGTGCCATCAGTGCGCGAGCCCCGGGGATGCAGAACACTGAAGCTTTCTTT.

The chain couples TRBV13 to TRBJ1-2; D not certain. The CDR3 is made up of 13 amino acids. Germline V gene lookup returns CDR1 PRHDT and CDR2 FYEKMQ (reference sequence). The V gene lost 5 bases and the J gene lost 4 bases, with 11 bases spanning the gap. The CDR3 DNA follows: TGTGCCAGCAGCACCCCAGCAATCTATGGCTACACCTTC. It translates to CASSTPAIYGYTF. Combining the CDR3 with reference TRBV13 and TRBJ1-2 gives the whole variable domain AAGVIQSPRHLIKEKRETATLKCYPIPRHDTVYWYQQGPGQDPQFLISFYEKMQSDKGSIPDRFSAQQFSDYHSELNMSSLELGDSALYFCASSTPAIYGYTFGSGTRLTVV.

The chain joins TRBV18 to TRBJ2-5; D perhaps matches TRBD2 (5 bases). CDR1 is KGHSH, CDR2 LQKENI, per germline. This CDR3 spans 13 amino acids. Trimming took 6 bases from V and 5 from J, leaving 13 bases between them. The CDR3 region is CASSNGLWETQYF. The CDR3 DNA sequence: TGTGCCAGCTCCAATGGACTGTGGGAGACCCAGTACTTC. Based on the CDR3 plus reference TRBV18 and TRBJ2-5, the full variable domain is NAGVMQNPRHLVRRRGQEARLRCSPMKGHSHVYWYRQLPEEGLKFMVYLQKENIIDESGMPKERFSAEFPKEGPSILRIQQVVRGDSAAYFCASSNGLWETQYFGPGTRLLVL.

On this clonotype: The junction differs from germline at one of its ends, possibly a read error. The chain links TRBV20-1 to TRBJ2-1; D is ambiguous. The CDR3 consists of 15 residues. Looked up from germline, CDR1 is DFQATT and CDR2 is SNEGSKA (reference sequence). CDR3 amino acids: CSASHPLANYNGQFF. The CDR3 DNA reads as TGCAGTGCTAGCCACCCTTTGGCTAACTACAATGGGCAGTTCTTC.